This T cell receptor (beta chain) was recovered during a study of technical replicates of blood from four donors listed by TCRdb under 2017. Receptors were amplified or captured by the immunoSEQ multiplex PCR assay. In its TCRdb copy, this immuneACCESS table keeps in-frame sequences only and misses some clones. Where compared with another copy, unresolved V genes explain less than half of these, and the others have no known cause. This sample lists under 80,000 clones; approximately 94% were detected once. The biggest ten clones account for about 0.25% of the sample. The CDR3 numbers 14 residues from cysteine through phenylalanine. The entry retains the CDR3 DNA only, 42 bases that are in frame from base 1. Sequences MNHEY (CDR1) and SMNVEV (CDR2) are obtained from the germline V gene (reference sequence). Trimming at the junction amounts to 1 base on V and 6 bases on J, and the germline ends lie 11 bases apart.

Points on this clone: It lacks a known antigen. Base qualities are missing; no much larger clone stands one base away.

This receptor chain uses TRBV27 and TRBJ2-3; the D region possibly corresponds to TRBD1 (5 bases align). This TCR was sampled from a human donor in good health. Sequenced sample: T cells isolated from PBMCs. The CDR3 loop reads CASSLLSGADTQYF. The DNA sequence is TGTGCCAGCAGTTTATTGAGTGGGGCGGATACGCAGTATTTT.